This T cell receptor (beta chain) was identified in a study of cytomegalovirus exposure and HLA in healthy donors. General study findings and limits: Clonal expansion was found to be greater in HLA-associated TCR beta chains than in equally common others in a later analysis. Per a prior analysis, the majority of TCR beta V segments were productive roughly 87% or roughly 30% of the time. Follow-up analysis seemed to connect common viral pathogens with several of the most significant clusters identified.

V gave up 6 bases and J gave up 0 bases, with 12 bases separating them. This CDR3 contains 15 residues. Germline V gives CDR1 LGHNA, CDR2 YNFKEQ. About this clone itself: Its antigen remains unidentified.

Use of 60 Vbeta and 13 Jbeta primers characterized the PCR. How the authors handled the data: The count from a later analysis was 79 million or so unique TCR beta chains, approximately 9.9 million of them shared. The table came from immunoSEQ multiplex PCR; TCRdb's copy has only in-frame clones and leaves some out. V, J and clone size were drawn from that table, and D and trimming were deduced from the DNA. The sample lists about 170,000 clones; roughly 81% were seen once. The chain is built from TRBV4-2 and TRBJ2-4; TRBD1 might be the D (5 bases). This receptor was taken from a man aged 30-40 years in good health and CMV-seropositive. The sample taken for sequencing was PBMCs. CDR3 loop: CASSDTGGAKNIQYF. The CDR3 DNA reads as TGTGCCAGCAGTGACACAGGTGGAGCCAAAAACATTCAGTACTTC.